What follows is one T cell receptor beta chain and its context. Its specificity is unknown. The sample is drawn from a study of Tregs in tolerant kidney transplant recipients. Study-wide results and limits: Findings come from small patient numbers and require larger validation. Expanding Tregs on activated donor B cells appeared to best identify donor-specific TCRbeta clones. No direct test of biological reproducibility was done here.

Data came from immunoSEQ multiplex PCR; TCRdb stores just in-frame clones and leaves some out. The repertoire has some 90,000 clones, 85% to 95% of them found once; the top ten carry over 4%. Unstimulated regulatory T cells (CD4+CD25+CD127-), CD4+CD25- non-regulatory cells, CD4 and CD8 cells were FACS-sorted from thawed PBMCs. In germline, CDR1 is MNHNY, CDR2 SVGAGI (reference sequence). The CDR3 extends over 15 amino acids. V lost 4 bases, J lost 5 bases, and 6 bases stayed unmatched. The specimen was CD8+ T cells from blood. The V gene is TRBV6-6, the J gene TRBJ2-7; 12 bases align to TRBD1. This receptor was taken from a human donor in good health. DNA of the CDR3: TGTGCCAGCAGTTTAGGGACAGGGGGCGTCAACGAGCAGTACTTC. This codes for CASSLGTGGVNEQYF.